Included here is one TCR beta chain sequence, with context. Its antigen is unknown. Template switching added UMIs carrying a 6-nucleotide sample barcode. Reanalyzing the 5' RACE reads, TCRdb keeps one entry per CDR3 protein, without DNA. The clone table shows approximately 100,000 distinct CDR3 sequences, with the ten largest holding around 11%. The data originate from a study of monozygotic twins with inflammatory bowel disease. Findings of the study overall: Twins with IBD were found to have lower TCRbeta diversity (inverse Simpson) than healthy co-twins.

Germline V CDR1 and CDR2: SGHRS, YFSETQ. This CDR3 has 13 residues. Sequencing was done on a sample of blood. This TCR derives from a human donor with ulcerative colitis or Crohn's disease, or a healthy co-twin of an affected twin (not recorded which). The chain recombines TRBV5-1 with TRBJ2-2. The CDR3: CASSFAYTGELFF.